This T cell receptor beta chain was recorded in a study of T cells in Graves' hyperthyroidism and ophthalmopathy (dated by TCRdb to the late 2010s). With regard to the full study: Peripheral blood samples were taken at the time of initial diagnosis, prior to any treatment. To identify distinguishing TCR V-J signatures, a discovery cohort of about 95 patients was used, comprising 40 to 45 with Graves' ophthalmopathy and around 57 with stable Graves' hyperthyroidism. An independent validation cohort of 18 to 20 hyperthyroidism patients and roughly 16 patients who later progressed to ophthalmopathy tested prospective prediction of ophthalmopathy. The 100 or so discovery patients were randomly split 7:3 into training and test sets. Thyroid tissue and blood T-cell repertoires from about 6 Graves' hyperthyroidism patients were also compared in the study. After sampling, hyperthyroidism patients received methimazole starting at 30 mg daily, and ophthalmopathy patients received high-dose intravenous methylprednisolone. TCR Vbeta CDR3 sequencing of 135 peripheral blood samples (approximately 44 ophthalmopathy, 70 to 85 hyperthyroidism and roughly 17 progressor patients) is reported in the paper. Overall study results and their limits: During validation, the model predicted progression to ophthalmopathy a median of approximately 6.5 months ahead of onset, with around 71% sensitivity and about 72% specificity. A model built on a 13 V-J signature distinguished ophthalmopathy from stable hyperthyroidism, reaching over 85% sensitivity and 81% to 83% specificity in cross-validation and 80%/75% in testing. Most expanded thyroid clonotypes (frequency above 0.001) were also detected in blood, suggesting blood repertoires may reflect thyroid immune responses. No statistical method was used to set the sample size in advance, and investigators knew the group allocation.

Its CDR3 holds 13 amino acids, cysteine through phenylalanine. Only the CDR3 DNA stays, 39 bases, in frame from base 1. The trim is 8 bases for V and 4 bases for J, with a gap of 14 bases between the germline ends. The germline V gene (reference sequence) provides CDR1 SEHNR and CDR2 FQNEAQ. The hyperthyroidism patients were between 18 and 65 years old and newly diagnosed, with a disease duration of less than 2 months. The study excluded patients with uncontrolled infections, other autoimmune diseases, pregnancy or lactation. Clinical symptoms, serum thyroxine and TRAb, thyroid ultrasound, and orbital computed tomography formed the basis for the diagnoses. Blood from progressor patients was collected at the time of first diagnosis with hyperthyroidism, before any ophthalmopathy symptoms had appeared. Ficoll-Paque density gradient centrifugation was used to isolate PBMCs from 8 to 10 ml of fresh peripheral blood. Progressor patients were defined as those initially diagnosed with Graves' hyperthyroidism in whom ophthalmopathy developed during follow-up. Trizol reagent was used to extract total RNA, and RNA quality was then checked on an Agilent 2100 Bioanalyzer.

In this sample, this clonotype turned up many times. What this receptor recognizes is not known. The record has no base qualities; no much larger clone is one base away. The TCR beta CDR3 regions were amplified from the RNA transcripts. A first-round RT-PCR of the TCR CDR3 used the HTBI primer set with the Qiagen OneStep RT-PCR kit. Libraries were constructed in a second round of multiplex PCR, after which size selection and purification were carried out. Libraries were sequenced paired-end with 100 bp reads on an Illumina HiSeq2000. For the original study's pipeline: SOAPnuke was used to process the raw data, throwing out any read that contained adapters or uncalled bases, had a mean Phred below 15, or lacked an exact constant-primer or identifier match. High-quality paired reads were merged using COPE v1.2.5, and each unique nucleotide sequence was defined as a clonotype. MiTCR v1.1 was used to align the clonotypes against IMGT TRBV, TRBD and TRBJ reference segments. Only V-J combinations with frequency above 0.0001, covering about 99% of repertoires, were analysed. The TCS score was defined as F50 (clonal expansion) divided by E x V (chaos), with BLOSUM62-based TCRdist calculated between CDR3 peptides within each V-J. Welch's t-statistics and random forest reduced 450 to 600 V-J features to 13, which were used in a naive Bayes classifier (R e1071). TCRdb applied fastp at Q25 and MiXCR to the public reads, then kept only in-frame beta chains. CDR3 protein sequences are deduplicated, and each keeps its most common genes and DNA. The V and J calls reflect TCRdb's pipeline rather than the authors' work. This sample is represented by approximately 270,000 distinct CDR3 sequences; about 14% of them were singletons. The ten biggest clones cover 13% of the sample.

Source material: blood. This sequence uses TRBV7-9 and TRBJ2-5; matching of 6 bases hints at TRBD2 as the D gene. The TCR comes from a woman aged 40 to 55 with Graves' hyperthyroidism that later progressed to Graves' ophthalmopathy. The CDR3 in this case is CASCPGVVETQYF. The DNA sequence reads TGTGCCAGCTGTCCGGGGGTGGTAGAGACCCAGTACTTC.